This T cell receptor (beta chain) was recorded in a study of T-cell memory formation after mild COVID-19. Study details: Across donors, TCR clusters were largely donor specific.

MiXCR was run by TCRdb on the 5' RACE reads, yielding one entry per CDR3 protein. The sample has fewer than 700,000 distinct CDR3 sequences, under 20% seen once. As regards this clonotype: Its specificity is unknown.

This CDR3 has 13 residues. CDR1 is KGHSH, CDR2 LQKENI, per germline. Trimming cost V 5 bases and J 8 bases, with 13 bases left between them. Points from the study as a whole: That cross-reactive memory joined was suggested by some responding clones appearing in pre-infection memory. Clones contracting across day 15 to 85 had a balanced CD4/CD8 profile; later expanding clones leaned CD4+. Among contracting clones, CD4+ were mainly CM/EM and CD8+ enriched in EMRA.

V usage is TRBV18 and J usage is TRBJ2-4; no firm D call. Material for sequencing was PBMCs or a T cell subset sorted from them (not recorded which). The clonotype originates from an adult woman who had mild COVID-19 (a few samples of this study predate the infection). Cell type and time point are not known. The CDR3 is CASSNEFVDIQYF. The CDR3 nucleotides read TGTGCCAGCTCAAATGAGTTTGTCGACATTCAGTACTTC.